The present TCR beta chain was sequenced within a study of lymphopenia after photon versus proton radiotherapy (dated by TCRdb to between 2018 and 2020). Background on the whole study: The immunological effects of photon versus proton radiation therapy were compared in patients with gastrointestinal tumors who developed high-grade lymphopenia. The cohort comprised 20 or so patients with gastrointestinal tumors who received either photon or proton therapy and then developed lymphopenia. The study aimed to characterize how the two radiation modalities differ in their impact on the immune system. Broad study findings and their caveats: The survival association was assessed only in patients who died, and better survival with proton therapy was presented by the authors as a possibility rather than a demonstrated result. Across the cohort, a larger post-nadir drop in TCR diversity was inversely correlated with overall survival time among patients who died. After the lymphocyte count nadir, photon-treated repertoires showed oligoclonal expansion, especially of CD8+ Temra cells, which drove the drop in diversity. Proton-treated patients stayed relatively stable during treatment, while photon-treated patients lost naive T cells and TCR diversity and gained effector/memory populations.

Remarks on this clone: Its antigen is not yet known. No much larger clone exists at a distance of one base, and base qualities are not known.

Deletion took 4 bases off V and 0 bases off J, with a span of 22 bases between the germline ends. From the germline V gene, CDR1 is SGDLS and CDR2 is YYNGEE. CDR3 length: 18 amino acids, cysteine to phenylalanine. Only the CDR3 part of the read is kept: 54 bases, read in frame from the first base. Libraries were made using the immunoSEQ multiplex PCR assay. Deep sequencing of rearranged TCR beta loci, alongside multiparametric flow cytometry, was used to profile T cell repertoires. TCRdb stores this immuneACCESS table with in-frame sequences only. Part of the clones is absent; in the studies checked, under half of the shortfall reflects unresolved V genes, and no reason is known for the rest. Here the sample has 40,000 to 55,000 clones; roughly nine tenths occur a single time. Clones ranked in the top ten supply roughly 17% of the sample.

The source was peripheral blood, collected from a patient treated with photon-based radiotherapy. Recombination linked TRBV9 to TRBJ1-2, with the D segment identity uncertain. The source of this sequence is a woman aged 40 to 55 with cholangiocarcinoma. The CDR3 corresponds to CASSSWSTVGFANYGYTF. The nucleotide sequence reads TGTGCCAGCAGCAGTTGGTCGACTGTTGGTTTCGCTAACTATGGCTACACCTTC.